This T cell receptor beta chain comes out of a study of T cells in Graves' hyperthyroidism and ophthalmopathy (dated by TCRdb to between 2018 and 2021). For context, the study as a whole: Peripheral blood samples were taken at the time of initial diagnosis, prior to any treatment. To identify distinguishing TCR V-J signatures, a discovery cohort of some 100 patients was used, comprising 43 with Graves' ophthalmopathy and approximately 58 with stable Graves' hyperthyroidism. An independent validation cohort of some 18 hyperthyroidism patients and 17 patients who later progressed to ophthalmopathy tested prospective prediction of ophthalmopathy. The 85 to 100 discovery patients were randomly split 7:3 into training and test sets. In addition, the study compared T-cell repertoires in thyroid tissue and in blood from five or six Graves' hyperthyroidism patients. Once sampling was done, hyperthyroidism patients were given methimazole at a starting dose of 30 mg daily, whereas ophthalmopathy patients were given high-dose intravenous methylprednisolone. According to the paper, TCR Vbeta CDR3 sequencing was carried out on 135 peripheral blood samples, which came from approximately 41 ophthalmopathy, around 74 hyperthyroidism and roughly 17 progressor patients.

Broader findings and caveats from the paper: No statistical method was used to set the sample size in advance, and investigators knew the group allocation. Most expanded thyroid clonotypes (frequency above 0.001) were also detected in blood, a finding suggesting that blood repertoires may reflect thyroid immune responses. A model built on a 13 V-J signature distinguished ophthalmopathy from stable hyperthyroidism, reaching about 89% sensitivity and about 81% specificity in cross-validation and 80%/75% in testing. In validation, the model predicted progression to ophthalmopathy a median of about 6.8 months before onset, with roughly 70% sensitivity and nearly 75% specificity.

Ophthalmopathy patients had moderately to severely active disease, Clinical Activity Score of at least 3, NOSPECS grade of at least 4, and duration under 3 months. The study excluded patients with uncontrolled infections, other autoimmune diseases, pregnancy or lactation. Diagnoses were based on clinical symptoms, serum thyroxine and TRAb, thyroid ultrasound and orbital computed tomography. Ficoll-Paque density gradient centrifugation was used to isolate PBMCs from about 9.4 ml of fresh peripheral blood. Total RNA was extracted using Trizol reagent, and RNA quality was assessed on an Agilent 2100 Bioanalyzer. Amplification of TCR beta CDR3 regions was carried out from RNA transcripts. The TCR CDR3 was subjected to a first round of RT-PCR using the HTBI primer set and the Qiagen OneStep RT-PCR kit. The libraries were constructed in a second round of multiplex PCR and then size-selected and purified. Paired-end sequencing of the libraries was performed with 100 bp reads on an Illumina HiSeq2000. On the authors' methods: SOAPnuke was used to process the raw data, throwing out any read that contained adapters or uncalled bases, had a mean Phred below 15, or lacked an exact constant-primer or identifier match. COPE v1.2.5 was used to merge the high-quality paired reads, and each unique nucleotide sequence was defined as a clonotype. MiTCR v1.1 was used to align clonotypes to the IMGT TRBV, TRBD and TRBJ reference segments. The analysis included only V-J combinations with a frequency above 0.0001, which together covered more than 98% of the repertoires. A TCS score was defined as the ratio between F50 (clonal expansion) and ExV (chaos), using BLOSUM62-based TCRdist between CDR3 peptides within each V-J. Welch's t-statistics and random forest reduced several hundred V-J features to 13, which were used in a naive Bayes classifier (R e1071). The public reads were run again by TCRdb, first through fastp at Q25 and then through MiXCR, and only productive beta chains were kept. Merged by CDR3 protein, the rows form single entries marked with the most common genes and DNA. The authors' filters were not applied to this entry. Here the sample has 250,000 or so distinct CDR3 sequences; less than 20% occur a single time. The ten largest clones capture about 29% of the sample.

V is cut by 8 bases and J by 5 bases, and the space between the germline ends is 15 bases. The CDR3 starts with the cysteine, ends with the phenylalanine, and has 13 residues. Solely the CDR3 DNA is kept, with 39 bases framed from the first base. This clonotype appeared many times. The antigen it recognizes is unknown. Within one base of it there is no much larger clone, and no base qualities were kept. The chain couples TRBV12-3 or TRBV12-4 to TRBJ1-2, with the D gene not clear enough to name. The receptor was derived from a woman aged 18-30 years with Graves' ophthalmopathy. Input material: blood. The nucleotide sequence reads TGTGCCAGCCACCTGAAGAATTCTTATGGCTACACCTTC. The resulting protein is CASHLKNSYGYTF.